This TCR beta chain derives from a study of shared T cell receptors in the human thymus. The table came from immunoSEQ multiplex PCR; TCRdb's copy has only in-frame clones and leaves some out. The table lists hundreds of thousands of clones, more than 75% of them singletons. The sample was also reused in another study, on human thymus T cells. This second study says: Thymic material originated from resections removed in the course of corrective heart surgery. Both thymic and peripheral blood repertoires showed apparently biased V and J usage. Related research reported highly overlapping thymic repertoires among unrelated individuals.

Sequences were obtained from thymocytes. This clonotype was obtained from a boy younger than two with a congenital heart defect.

This CDR3 reads CASSLDGTGNTEAFF. The CDR3, as DNA: TGCGCCAGCAGCTTGGACGGGACAGGGAACACTGAAGCTTTCTTT. The chain carries TRBV5-1 and TRBJ1-1, with 8 bases lining up with TRBD1. The germline V gene encodes CDR1 SGHRS and CDR2 YFSETQ. With V trimmed by 0 bases and J by 1 base, 2 bases remained unmatched. CDR3 length equals 15 residues.